The 8 T cell receptor beta chains reported below all come from one sample, sequenced in a study of CD8+CD57+ T cells in acquired aplastic anemia. An expansion of CD8+CD57+ cells by flow cytometry had been shown in patients chosen for sequencing. Profiling that covered TCR beta VDJ and CDR3 relied on genomic DNA as its template. TCRdb called the reads again in MiXCR, with one record for every CDR3 protein. Of some 160,000 distinct CDR3 sequences in the sample, 40% to 50% were seen once. The sample was sorted CD4+, CD8+, or CD8+CD57+ T cells (not recorded which) from PBMCs. The receptors derive from a human donor with aplastic anemia.

This clonotype occurred many times. The chain links TRBV10-3 to TRBJ2-7; 8 positions agree with TRBD1. J gave up 3 bases and V 7 bases, and 11 bases lay outside the gene matches. This CDR3 has 15 residues. Germline-derived CDR1 and CDR2 are ENHRY and SYGVKD. For the CDR3, the DNA is TGTGCCATCACCGATGAGACAGGGGCCGTCTACGAGCAGTACTTC. The encoded protein is CAITDETGAVYEQYF.

This clonotype was observed many times. The chain combines TRBV20-1 with TRBJ2-7, with 9 bases lining up with TRBD2. Germline V gene lookup returns CDR1 DFQATT and CDR2 SNEGSKA (reference sequence). The CDR3 has 13 residues. V was clipped by 3 bases and J by 6 bases; unmatched bases: 6. CDR3 nucleotides: TGCAGTGCTAGCCCTAGCGGGGCCTTCGAGCAGTACTTC. It codes for CSASPSGAFEQYF.

This clonotype was found many times. The rearrangement joins TRBV5-1 to TRBJ2-1, with 8 bases identical to TRBD2. The CDR3 sequence is 14 residues long. The germline V gene encodes CDR1 SGHRS and CDR2 YFSETQ. Losses at the gene ends were 2 bases for V and 8 bases for J; bases not matched to a gene: 6. The CDR3 sequence is CASSLGLASDEQFF. The CDR3 nucleotides read TGCGCCAGCAGCTTAGGACTAGCCTCCGATGAGCAGTTCTTC.

As regards this clonotype: A much larger clone sits a single nucleotide away, making a read error possible. The V gene is TRBV11-2, the J gene TRBJ1-2; 11 nucleotides align to TRBD1. This CDR3 region has 15 residues. The germline gives CDR1 SGHAT, CDR2 FQNNGV. V trimming: 7 bases; J trimming: 7 bases; junction bases outside the gene matches: 11. This CDR3 is CASNLEGQGAFGYTF. Written as DNA, the CDR3 is TGTGCCAGCAACTTGGAAGGACAGGGGGCGTTTGGCTACACCTTC.

In regard to this clonotype: Possible read error: a much larger clone is one base away. The rearrangement links TRBV6-1 to TRBJ2-5; 12 positions match TRBD2. Germline-derived CDR1 and CDR2 are MNHNS and SASEGT. This CDR3 spans 16 amino acids. CDR3 residues: CASSIGLAGPQETQHF. CDR3 in DNA: TGTGCCAGCAGCATTGGACTAGCGGGGCCCCAAGAGACCCAGCACTTC.

The chain recombines TRBV24-1 with TRBJ2-1, with D perhaps given as TRBD1 or TRBD2 (5 bases each). The germline V and J ends were trimmed by 1 base and 10 bases, with 7 bases remaining between them. This CDR3 comprises 12 residues. CDR1 and CDR2 (germline): KGHDR, SFDVKD. Here the CDR3 reads CATSDFGAEQFF. CDR3 in DNA: TGTGCCACCAGTGATTTCGGGGCAGAGCAGTTCTTC.

This chain uses TRBV7-9 with TRBJ2-2; TRBD1 or TRBD2 may be the D gene (5 bases each). This CDR3 is 15 amino acids long. CDR1 is SEHNR, CDR2 FQNEAQ, per germline (reference sequence). The V end lost 5 bases, the J end lost 2 bases, and 12 bases lay between the germline ends. CDR3 in DNA: TGTGCCAGCAGCCTTGGTGGGGGAAACACCGGGGAGCTGTTTTTT. Translating gives CASSLGGGNTGELFF.

There are many counts of this clonotype. The V call is TRBV7-2, the J call TRBJ2-1; no clear D. Germline V gives CDR1 SGHTA, CDR2 FQGNSA. The CDR3 spans 11 residues. V dropped 7 bases and J dropped 12 bases, with 13 bases sitting between them. The CDR3 region has the DNA TGTGCCAGCACGACCACCGGGCCGCAGTTCTTC. Translating gives CASTTTGPQFF.